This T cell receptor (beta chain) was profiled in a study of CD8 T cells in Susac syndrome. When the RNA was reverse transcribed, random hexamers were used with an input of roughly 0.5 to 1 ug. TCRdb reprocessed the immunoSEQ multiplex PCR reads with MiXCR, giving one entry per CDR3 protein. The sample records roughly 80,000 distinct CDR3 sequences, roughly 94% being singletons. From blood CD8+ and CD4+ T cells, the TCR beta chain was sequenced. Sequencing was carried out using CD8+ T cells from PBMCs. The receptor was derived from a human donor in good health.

CDR3 coding DNA: TGTGCCAGCAGCGCCGGGTTCAATGAGCAGTTCTTC. Amino acids: CASSAGFNEQFF. The genes are TRBV7-9 and TRBJ2-1; D remains unclear. Germline lookup yields CDR1 SEHNR and CDR2 FQNEAQ (reference sequence). The CDR3 has 12 residues. The V end was cut by 5 bases, the J end by 6 bases, with 8 bases between.